These 4 T cell receptor beta chains came from one sample sequenced in a study of vaccination and CD4 T cells after COVID-19. Cultured CD4+ T-cell DNA underwent Oncomine TCR Beta short-read sequencing. A single record per CDR3 protein comes from TCRdb applying MiXCR to the PCR reads. The repertoire holds approximately 3,200 distinct CDR3 sequences, with about a fifth as singletons. Their cognate antigens are unknown. The treatment here: roughly 11-day PBMC culture with coronavirus spike peptide pools or control peptides (ViraFEST assay). The sequenced material came from CD4+ T cells from blood, cultured in vitro. The receptors stem from a human donor who had recovered from COVID-19.

This clonotype was detected only a few times. The V and J genes are TRBV6-1 and TRBJ2-7; maybe TRBD1 (6 bases). Trimming cost V 6 bases and J 0 bases, with 9 bases left between them. Germline V gene sequence: CDR1 MNHNS, CDR2 SASEGT. CDR3 length: 13 residues. The CDR3 region has the DNA TGTGCCAGCAGACAGACAGGCTCCTACGAGCAGTACTTC. Amino acid sequence: CASRQTGSYEQYF.

A few counts support this clonotype. The chain's CDR3 is CASSLGASGANVLTF. As DNA, the CDR3 is TGTGCCAGCAGCCTGGGGGCTTCTGGGGCCAACGTCCTGACTTTC. V and J are TRBV6-1 and TRBJ2-6, with D possibly matching TRBD1 (6 bases). Trimming removed 6 bases from V and 1 base from J, with 10 bases in between. The CDR3 is 15 residues long. Germline values: CDR1 MNHNS, CDR2 SASEGT.

This clonotype occurred once. The rearrangement joins TRBV3-1 to TRBJ1-1; D gene uncertain. Germline lookup yields CDR1 LGHDT and CDR2 YNNKEL (reference sequence). This CDR3 region has 15 residues. V lost 3 bases and J 0 bases, leaving 11 bases between the germline ends. DNA for the CDR3: TGTGCCAGCAGCCACTGGACCGAGCTGAACACTGAAGCTTTCTTT. It yields the protein CASSHWTELNTEAFF.

Only a few counts were recorded for this clonotype. The chain uses TRBV6-1 and TRBJ2-5; D ambiguous. The CDR3 covers 14 residues. Looked up from germline, CDR1 is MNHNS and CDR2 is SASEGT. V dropped 9 bases and J dropped 1 base, with 15 bases sitting between them. CDR3 sequence: CASQTGSGQETQYF. Here the CDR3 DNA reads TGTGCCAGTCAAACTGGTTCAGGCCAAGAGACCCAGTACTTC.